The clone carrying this T cell receptor (beta chain) turned up a few times. Its specificity is not known. This record belongs to a study of T-cell reconstitution after alpha-beta-depleted transplantation in children. Study-level results: It was newly produced T cells that mostly accounted for T-cell counts and diversity one year after transplant. Expanded graft clones, several hundred of them, were reportedly the source of alpha-beta T cells about two months after transplant.

Unique molecular identifiers were used in preparing the TCRbeta library. TCRdb independently ran MiXCR on the PCR reads; one entry per CDR3 protein. This repertoire shows hundreds of thousands of distinct CDR3 sequences, around 16% found once; its top ten account for around 28%. The V segment lost 5 bases and the J segment 7 bases; nucleotides outside the gene matches: 5. Germline loops: CDR1 SGHTA, CDR2 FQGNSA. The CDR3 totals 13 residues. This sequence joins TRBV7-2 and TRBJ2-7, with TRBD2 matching 10 bases. The clonotype originates from a boy in the first two years of life who had a stem cell transplant for Wiskott-Aldrich syndrome, so the T cells may come from the graft donor. The sample in question was PBMCs, mostly from graft donor cells, obtained 360 days after TCRalphabeta/CD19-depleted stem cell transplant. The CDR3 nucleotides are TGTGCCAGCAGCCGGCGACTAGCGGGTGAGCAGTACTTC. The encoded protein is CASSRRLAGEQYF.